The 12 T cell receptor beta chains below come from one sample, sequenced in a study of T cells after yellow fever vaccination. TCRdb processed the 5' RACE reads anew with MiXCR; each CDR3 protein has one entry. The table lists 300,000 to 400,000 distinct CDR3 sequences, around 13% of them singletons. The starting material was CD4+ T cells sorted from PBMCs, obtained 15 days after the yellow fever booster vaccination. The receptors were sampled from a man aged 18 to 29 who received the YFV17D yellow fever vaccine.

This clonotype has just a few counts. The rearrangement uses TRBV27 and TRBJ2-7; 8 nucleotides align to TRBD1. This CDR3 comprises 14 residues. Losses at the gene ends were 2 bases for V and 6 bases for J; bases not matched to a gene: 6. Germline loops: CDR1 MNHEY, CDR2 SMNVEV (reference sequence). The CDR3 DNA reads TGTGCCAGCAGTTTACTCGGACAGGGTCGCGAGCAGTACTTC. Translation: CASSLLGQGREQYF.

This clonotype has a handful of counts. The chain couples TRBV7-9 to TRBJ1-2; TRBD1 agrees at 10 bases. V lost 5 bases, J lost 4 bases, and 19 bases stayed unmatched. The CDR3 sequence is 19 residues long. CDR1 and CDR2 (germline): SEHNR, FQNEAQ (reference sequence). CDR3 in amino acids: CASSQYQNVGDRGFYGYTF. The CDR3 bases are TGTGCCAGCAGCCAGTACCAAAATGTCGGGGACAGGGGTTTCTATGGCTACACCTTC. The whole variable domain, filled in from reference TRBV7-9 and TRBJ1-2, reads DTGVSQNPRHKITKRGQNVTFRCDPISEHNRLYWYRQTLGQGPEFLTYFQNEAQLEKSRLLSDRFSAERPKGSFSTLEIQRTEQGDSAMYLCASSQYQNVGDRGFYGYTFGSGTRLTVV.

The V gene is TRBV20-1, the J gene TRBJ2-7; 7 positions match TRBD2. The V gene end was trimmed by 0 bases and the J gene end by 6 bases; junction bases not matched to a gene: 11. There are 15 residues in the CDR3. The germline V gene has CDR1 DFQATT and CDR2 SNEGSKA (reference sequence). CDR3 coding DNA: TGCAGTGCTAGAGATCCCGGGGAGGGTAACATCGAGCAGTACTTC. It encodes CSARDPGEGNIEQYF.

This clonotype came up a few times. The chain employs TRBV7-6 and TRBJ2-3; D not certain. The ends were cut back, 5 bases at V and 2 bases at J, with 8 bases in the middle. This CDR3 is built from 13 residues. The germline V gene has CDR1 SGHVS and CDR2 FNYEAQ. CDR3 in DNA: TGTGCCAGCAGCAGCGAGCCCACAGATACGCAGTATTTT. Translated: CASSSEPTDTQYF.

This clonotype was recorded a few times. The chain carries TRBV5-1 and TRBJ2-2, with no clear D. Germline assignment: CDR1 SGHRS and CDR2 YFSETQ. V lost 5 bases to trimming and J lost 3 bases, with 11 bases between them. The CDR3 is made up of 14 amino acids. The CDR3 loop is CASRVVDYTGELFF. The CDR3, as DNA: TGCGCCAGCAGGGTGGTGGATTACACCGGGGAGCTGTTTTTT.

The table lists this clonotype with many counts. This sequence joins TRBV7-9 and TRBJ1-4, with D unresolved. Trimming removed 1 base from V and 0 bases from J, with 9 bases in between. Germline assignment: CDR1 SEHNR and CDR2 FQNEAQ (reference sequence). CDR3 size: 16 residues. Written as DNA, the CDR3 is TGTGCCAGCAGCTTAGGAGGGCCTACAACTAATGAAAAACTGTTTTTT. This encodes CASSLGGPTTNEKLFF.

The chain is built from TRBV9 and TRBJ2-3; 8 nucleotides align to TRBD1. The CDR3 runs to 15 residues. V shed 3 bases, J shed 3 bases, and the junction held 6 bases outside the gene matches. Germline-derived CDR1 and CDR2 are SGDLS and YYNGEE. The CDR3 coding sequence is TGTGCCAGCAGCGCGACAGGGGACATTACAGATACGCAGTATTTT. It translates to CASSATGDITDTQYF.

There are a few counts of this clonotype. The rearrangement links TRBV12-3 or TRBV12-4 to TRBJ2-7; D is unclear. Trimming took off 7 bases at V and 2 bases at J, with 9 bases between the two ends. The CDR3 sequence is 12 residues long. CDR3 amino acids: CASTLRPYEQYF. The DNA for the CDR3 is TGTGCCAGCACCCTCCGTCCCTACGAGCAGTACTTC.

This clonotype was detected only a few times. This chain uses TRBV9 with TRBJ2-3; TRBD2 matches at 7 bases. CDR3 length equals 14 residues. Germline CDR1 is SGDLS and CDR2 is YYNGEE. V was clipped by 4 bases and J by 6 bases; unmatched bases: 8. The CDR3 nucleotides read TGTGCCAGCAGCATTCAGACTAGCCCGGATACGCAGTATTTT. Amino acid sequence: CASSIQTSPDTQYF.

This clonotype has more than one count but fewer than ten. CDR3 DNA sequence: TGTGCCAGCAGTTTATGGGGCACAGATACGCAGTATTTT. Translating it yields CASSLWGTDTQYF. The rearrangement uses TRBV27 and TRBJ2-3, with unresolved D. The CDR3 runs 13 residues. Trimming left V 1 base short and J 1 base short, with 3 bases between. CDR1 MNHEY and CDR2 SMNVEV come from the germline V gene (reference sequence).

This clonotype has just a few counts. The chain carries TRBV9 and TRBJ2-2; D is undetermined. CDR1 is SGDLS and CDR2 is YYNGEE in the germline V gene. The CDR3 has 14 residues. V shed 4 bases and J shed 4 bases, with 11 bases lying between them. DNA of the CDR3: TGTGCCAGCAGCTCCTTATTCGGCACCGGGGAGCTGTTTTTT. It yields the protein CASSSLFGTGELFF.

Many counts were recorded for this clonotype. The V gene is TRBV6-1, the J gene TRBJ2-3; D gene ambiguous. This CDR3 has 14 residues. CDR1 and CDR2 (germline): MNHNS, SASEGT. V was shortened by 7 bases and J by 0 bases, with 11 bases between the two germline ends. Here the CDR3 DNA reads TGTGCCAGCAAGAACCCGTCAAGCACAGATACGCAGTATTTT. Translation gives CASKNPSSTDTQYF.